This TCR beta chain was captured in a study of cytomegalovirus exposure and HLA in healthy donors. PCR primers comprised 60 Vbeta and 13 Jbeta primers. Sequenced by immunoSEQ multiplex PCR; TCRdb stores in-frame clones only, minus some. The sample shows around 160,000 clones, around 73% of them seen only once. The CDR3 runs to 16 residues. Trimming removed 2 bases from V and 2 bases from J; junction bases left unmatched: 4. Germline V lookup: CDR1 SGHVS, CDR2 FQNEAQ. Material: PBMCs. V usage is TRBV7-8 and J usage is TRBJ2-3, with 10 bases matching TRBD2. This TCR came from a male donor in good health and CMV-seronegative. In DNA form, the CDR3 reads TGTGCCAGCAGCTTAACAACTAGCGGGACCACAGATACGCAGTATTTT. The encoded protein is CASSLTTSGTTDTQYF.